This T cell receptor beta chain is from a study of blood T cell repertoires in COVID-19. Across the study: Donors in the United States, Italy and Spain gave samples during acute or convalescent COVID-19. The cDNA or gDNA used as material had been derived from T cells, B-cell-depleted T cells, or PBMCs.

Per the original methods: Reference gene primers were amplified, and this amplification served to estimate nucleated cell counts. TCRdb's copy holds only in-frame clones and misses some; the assay was immunoSEQ multiplex PCR. V, J and clone size were drawn from that table, and D and trimming were deduced from the DNA. The sample yields approximately 70,000 clones, approximately 80% seen once. The CDR3 extends over 18 amino acids. The germline CDR1 and CDR2 sequences are SGHTS and YDEGEE. The V segment lost 4 bases and the J segment 2 bases; nucleotides outside the gene matches: 12. This clone came up a few times.

The clonotype originates from a woman older than 75 with acute or convalescent COVID-19. Sequenced input: peripheral blood. This chain uses TRBV5-8 with TRBJ1-5; TRBD1 agrees at 10 bases. CDR3 amino acids: CASSGGQGSGIGNQPQHF. CDR3 DNA sequence: TGTGCCAGCAGCGGGGGACAGGGGTCAGGAATCGGCAATCAGCCCCAGCATTTT.